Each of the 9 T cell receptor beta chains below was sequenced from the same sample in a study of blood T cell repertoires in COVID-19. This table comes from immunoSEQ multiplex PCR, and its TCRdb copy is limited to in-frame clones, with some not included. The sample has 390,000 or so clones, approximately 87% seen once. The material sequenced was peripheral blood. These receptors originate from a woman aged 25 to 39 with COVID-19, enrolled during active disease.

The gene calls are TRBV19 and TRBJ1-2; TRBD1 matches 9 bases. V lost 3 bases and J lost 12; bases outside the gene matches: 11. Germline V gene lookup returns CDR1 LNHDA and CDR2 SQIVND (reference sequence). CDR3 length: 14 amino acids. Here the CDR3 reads CASSMDPGQGINTF. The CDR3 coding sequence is TGTGCCAGTAGTATGGACCCGGGACAGGGCATTAACACCTTC. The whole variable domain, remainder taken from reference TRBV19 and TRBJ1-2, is DGGITQSPKYLFRKEGQNVTLSCEQNLNHDAMYWYRQDPGQGLRLIYYSQIVNDFQKGDIAEGYSVSREKKESFPLTVTSAQKNPTAFYLCASSMDPGQGINTFGSGTRLTVV.

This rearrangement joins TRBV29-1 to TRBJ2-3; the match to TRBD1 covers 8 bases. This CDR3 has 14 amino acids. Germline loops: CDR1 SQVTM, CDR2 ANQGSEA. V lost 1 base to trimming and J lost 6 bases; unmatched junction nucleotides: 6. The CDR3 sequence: CSVEGTGIVDTQYF. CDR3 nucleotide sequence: TGCAGCGTTGAAGGGACAGGGATTGTTGATACGCAGTATTTT.

The CDR3 sequence is CASSLEGNSPLHF. The CDR3 region has the DNA TGTGCCAGCAGCTTAGAGGGGAATTCACCCCTCCACTTT. V and J are TRBV7-2 and TRBJ1-6, with D possibly being TRBD1 (5 bases). Trimming cost V 1 base and J 7 bases, with 5 bases left between them. CDR3 length: 13 residues. Germline V lookup: CDR1 SGHTA, CDR2 FQGNSA.

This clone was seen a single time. The CDR3 protein is CASPCLTHRGRYGYTF. The CDR3 region has the DNA TGTGCCAGCCCCTGCCTCACTCACAGGGGGCGATATGGCTACACCTTC. This rearrangement joins TRBV25-1 to TRBJ1-2; 9 bases agree with TRBD1. The ends lost 8 bases at V and 5 bases at J; junction bases unmatched: 15. The CDR3 is 16 residues long. Germline V gene lookup returns CDR1 MGHDK and CDR2 SYGVNS.

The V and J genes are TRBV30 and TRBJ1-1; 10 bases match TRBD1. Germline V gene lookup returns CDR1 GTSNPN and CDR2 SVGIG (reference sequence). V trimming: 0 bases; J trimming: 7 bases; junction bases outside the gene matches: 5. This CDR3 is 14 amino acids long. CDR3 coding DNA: TGTGCCTGGAGTGTTCTGACAGGGGGCGGTGAAGCTTTCTTT. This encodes CAWSVLTGGGEAFF.

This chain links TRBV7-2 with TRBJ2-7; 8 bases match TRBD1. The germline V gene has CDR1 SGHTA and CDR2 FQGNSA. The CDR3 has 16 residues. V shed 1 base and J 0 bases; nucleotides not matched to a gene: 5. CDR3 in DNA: TGTGCCAGCAGCTTAGAGGTCAGGGGGCACTCCTACGAGCAGTACTTC. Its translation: CASSLEVRGHSYEQYF.

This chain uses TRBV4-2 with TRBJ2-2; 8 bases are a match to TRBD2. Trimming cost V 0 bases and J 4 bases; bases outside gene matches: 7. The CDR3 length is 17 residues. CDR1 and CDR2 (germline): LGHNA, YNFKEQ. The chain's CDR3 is CASSQDGSGSRTGELFF. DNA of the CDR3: TGTGCCAGCAGCCAAGACGGCAGCGGGAGTCGCACCGGGGAGCTGTTTTTT.

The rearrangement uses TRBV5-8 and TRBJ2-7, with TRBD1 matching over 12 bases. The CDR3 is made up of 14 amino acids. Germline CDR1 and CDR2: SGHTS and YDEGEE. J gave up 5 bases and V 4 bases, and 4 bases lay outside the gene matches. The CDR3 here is CASSTGTGGDEQYF. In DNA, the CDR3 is TGTGCCAGCAGCACTGGGACAGGGGGCGACGAGCAGTACTTC.

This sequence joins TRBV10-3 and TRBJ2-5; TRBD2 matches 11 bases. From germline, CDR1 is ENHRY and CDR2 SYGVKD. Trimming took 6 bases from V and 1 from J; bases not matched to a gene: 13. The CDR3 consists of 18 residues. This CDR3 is CAIRSGSGSGRVQETQYF. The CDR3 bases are TGTGCCATCAGAAGTGGGTCGGGTAGCGGGAGGGTCCAAGAGACCCAGTACTTC.